This T cell receptor beta chain stems from a study of cytomegalovirus exposure and HLA in healthy donors. Whole-study findings and limits: It was taken for granted in presence/absence analyses that sequencing depth across donors was roughly uniform.

The PCR had 60 Vbeta and 13 Jbeta primers. Libraries were prepared by immunoSEQ multiplex PCR; TCRdb keeps only in-frame clonotypes and omits some of them. The sample consists of around 150,000 clones, approximately 81% of them appearing once. Likely unrecorded immune exposures existed in these nominally healthy donors. As to this clone: Its cognate antigen is unknown.

The ends lost 4 bases at V and 1 base at J; junction bases unmatched: 9. The CDR3 has 17 amino acids. Germline CDR1 reads SGHRS; CDR2 reads YFSETQ. The V gene is TRBV5-1, the J gene TRBJ2-2, with TRBD1 matching 8 bases. The sequence derives from a boy aged 2 to 9 in good health and CMV-seronegative. Sequencing was done on a sample of PBMCs. Here the CDR3 DNA reads TGCGCCAGCAGCGGCCATTTCAGGGGGCGGAACACCGGGGAGCTGTTTTTT. Translated, it gives CASSGHFRGRNTGELFF.